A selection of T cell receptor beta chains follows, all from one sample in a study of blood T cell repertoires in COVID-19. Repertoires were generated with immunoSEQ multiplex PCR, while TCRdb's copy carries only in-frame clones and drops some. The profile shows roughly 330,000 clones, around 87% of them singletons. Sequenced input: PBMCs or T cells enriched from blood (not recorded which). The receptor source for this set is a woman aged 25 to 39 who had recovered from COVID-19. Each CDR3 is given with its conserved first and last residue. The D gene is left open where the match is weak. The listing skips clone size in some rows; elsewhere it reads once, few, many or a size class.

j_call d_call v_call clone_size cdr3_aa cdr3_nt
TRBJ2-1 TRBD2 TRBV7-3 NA CASSLAGGTYNEQFF TGTGCCAGCAGCTTAGCGGGGGGGACTTACAATGAGCAGTTCTTC
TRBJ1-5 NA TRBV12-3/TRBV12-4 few CASSFRVQPQHF TGTGCCAGCAGTTTCAGGGTTCAGCCCCAGCATTTT
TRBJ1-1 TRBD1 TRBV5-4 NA CASSQTTTGGTEAFF TGTGCCAGCAGCCAAACCACCACAGGGGGCACTGAAGCTTTCTTT
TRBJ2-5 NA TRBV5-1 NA CASSLRSGDKETQYF TGCGCCAGCAGCTTGAGATCAGGGGATAAAGAGACCCAGTACTTC
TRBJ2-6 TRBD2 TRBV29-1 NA CSVVLAGDSGANVLTF TGCAGCGTTGTATTAGCGGGAGACTCTGGGGCCAACGTCCTGACTTTC
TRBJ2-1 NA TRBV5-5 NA CASSLVAAVPYNEQFF TGTGCCAGCAGCTTGGTAGCGGCAGTCCCTTACAATGAGCAGTTCTTC
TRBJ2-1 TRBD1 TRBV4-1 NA CASSQGTERNYNEQFF TGCGCCAGCAGCCAGGGGACAGAAAGAAACTACAATGAGCAGTTCTTC
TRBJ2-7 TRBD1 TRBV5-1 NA CASSRGTERVHEQYF TGCGCCAGCAGCAGAGGGACAGAGAGAGTCCACGAGCAGTACTTC
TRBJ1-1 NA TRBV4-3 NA CASSQGRGNTEAFF TGCGCCAGCAGCCAAGGTAGGGGGAACACTGAAGCTTTCTTT
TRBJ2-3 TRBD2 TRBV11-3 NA CASSELAGADTQYF TGTGCCAGCAGCGAGCTAGCGGGGGCAGATACGCAGTATTTT
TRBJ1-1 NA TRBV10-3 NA CAISALPATGADTEAFF TGTGCCATCAGTGCCTTGCCCGCGACAGGAGCGGACACTGAAGCTTTCTTT
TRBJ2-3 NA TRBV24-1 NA CATKGPVSTDTQYF TGTGCCACCAAGGGGCCGGTCAGCACAGATACGCAGTATTTT
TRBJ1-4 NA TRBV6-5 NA CASSYRGLTNEKLFF TGTGCCAGCAGTTACAGAGGACTAACTAATGAAAAACTGTTTTTT
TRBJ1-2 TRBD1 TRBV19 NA CASRRTGSNYGYTF TGTGCCAGTAGACGGACAGGATCTAACTATGGCTACACCTTC
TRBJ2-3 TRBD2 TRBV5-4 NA CASSLGVQRGPSTDTQYF TGTGCCAGCAGCTTGGGGGTCCAGCGGGGGCCCAGCACAGATACGCAGTATTTT
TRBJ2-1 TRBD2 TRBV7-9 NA CASSSNGGYNEQFF TGTGCCAGCAGCTCAAACGGGGGGTACAATGAGCAGTTCTTC
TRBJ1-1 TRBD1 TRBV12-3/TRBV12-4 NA CASGSTGTGGAFF TGTGCCAGCGGCTCAACCGGGACAGGGGGAGCTTTCTTT